Described below is a single TCR beta chain sequence and its context. The target antigen is unknown. This sample is part of a study of vaccination effects on CD4 cells after COVID-19. The wider study: BNT162b2 vaccine or mRNA-1273 vaccine was given to participants in two doses.

TCRdb keeps only in-frame clones here, not all; method: immunoSEQ multiplex PCR. This sample has 55,000 to 80,000 clones, with approximately 70% found just once. Germline lookup yields CDR1 KGHDR and CDR2 SFDVKD. The CDR3 has 16 residues. J was trimmed by 4 bases and V by 5 bases; bases with no gene match: 5. In the ViraFEST assay, antigen-specific CD4+ clonotypes were identified by expansion after peptide-pool stimulation. The culture ran for about 11 days, and then CD4+ T cells were isolated. Testing of the vaccine recipients showed negative nucleocapsid antibodies and no prior SARS-CoV-2 infection.

Sequenced material: CD4+ T cells from PBMCs cultured with HCoV-OC43 spike peptides, taken before COVID-19 vaccination. The subset here: HCoV-OC43 spike overlapping peptide pool stimulation. The gene calls are TRBV24-1 and TRBJ2-1; 12 bases fit TRBD2. This clonotype was obtained from a human donor who received a COVID-19 vaccine. CDR3 sequence reads: CATSGTSGDDYNEQFF. For the CDR3, the DNA is TGTGCCACCAGTGGGACTAGCGGGGACGATTACAATGAGCAGTTCTTC.